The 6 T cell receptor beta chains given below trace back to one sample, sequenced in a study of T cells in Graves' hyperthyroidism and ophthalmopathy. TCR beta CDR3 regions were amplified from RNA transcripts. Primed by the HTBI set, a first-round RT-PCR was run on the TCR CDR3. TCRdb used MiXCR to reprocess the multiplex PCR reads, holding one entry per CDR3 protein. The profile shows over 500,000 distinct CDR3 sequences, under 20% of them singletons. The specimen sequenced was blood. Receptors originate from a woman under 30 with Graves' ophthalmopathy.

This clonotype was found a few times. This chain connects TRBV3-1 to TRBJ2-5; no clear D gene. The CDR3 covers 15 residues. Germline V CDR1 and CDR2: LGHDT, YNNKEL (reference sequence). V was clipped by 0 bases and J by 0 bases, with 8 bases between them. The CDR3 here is CASSQDEAYQETQYF. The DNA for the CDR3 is TGTGCCAGCAGCCAAGATGAGGCGTACCAAGAGACCCAGTACTTC.

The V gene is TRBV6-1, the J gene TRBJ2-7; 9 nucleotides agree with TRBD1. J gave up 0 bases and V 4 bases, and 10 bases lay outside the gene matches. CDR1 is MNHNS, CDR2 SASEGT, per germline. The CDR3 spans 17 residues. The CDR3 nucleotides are TGTGCCAGCAGTGGCAACCTCCGGGACAGGGTCTCCTACGAGCAGTACTTC. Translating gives CASSGNLRDRVSYEQYF.

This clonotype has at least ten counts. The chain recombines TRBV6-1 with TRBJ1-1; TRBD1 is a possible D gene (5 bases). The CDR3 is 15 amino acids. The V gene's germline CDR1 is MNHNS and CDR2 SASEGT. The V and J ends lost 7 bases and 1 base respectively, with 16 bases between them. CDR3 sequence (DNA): TGTGCCAGCAAGATTGCGGGACCTCGGAACACTGAAGCTTTCTTT. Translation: CASKIAGPRNTEAFF.

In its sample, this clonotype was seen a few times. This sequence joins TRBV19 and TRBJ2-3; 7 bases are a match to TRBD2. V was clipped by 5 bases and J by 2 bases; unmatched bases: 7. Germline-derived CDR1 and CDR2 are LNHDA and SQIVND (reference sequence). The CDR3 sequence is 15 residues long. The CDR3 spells CASSSAGEPTDTQYF. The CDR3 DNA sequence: TGTGCCAGTAGTTCGGCGGGGGAACCCACAGATACGCAGTATTTT.

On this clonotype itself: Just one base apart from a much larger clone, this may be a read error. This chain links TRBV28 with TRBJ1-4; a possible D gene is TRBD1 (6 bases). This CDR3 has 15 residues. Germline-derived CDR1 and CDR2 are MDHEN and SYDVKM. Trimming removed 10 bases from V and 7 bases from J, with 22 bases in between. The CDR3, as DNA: TGTGCCACCAGAGAAAGGGGGGGATTAAGTGAAAAACTGTTTTTT. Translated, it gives CATRERGGLSEKLFF.

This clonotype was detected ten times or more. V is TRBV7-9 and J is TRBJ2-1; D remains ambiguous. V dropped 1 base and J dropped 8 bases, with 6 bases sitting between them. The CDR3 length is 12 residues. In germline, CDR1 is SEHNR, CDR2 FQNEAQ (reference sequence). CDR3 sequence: CASSLGGYEQFF. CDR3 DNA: TGTGCCAGCAGCTTAGGAGGCTATGAGCAGTTCTTC.